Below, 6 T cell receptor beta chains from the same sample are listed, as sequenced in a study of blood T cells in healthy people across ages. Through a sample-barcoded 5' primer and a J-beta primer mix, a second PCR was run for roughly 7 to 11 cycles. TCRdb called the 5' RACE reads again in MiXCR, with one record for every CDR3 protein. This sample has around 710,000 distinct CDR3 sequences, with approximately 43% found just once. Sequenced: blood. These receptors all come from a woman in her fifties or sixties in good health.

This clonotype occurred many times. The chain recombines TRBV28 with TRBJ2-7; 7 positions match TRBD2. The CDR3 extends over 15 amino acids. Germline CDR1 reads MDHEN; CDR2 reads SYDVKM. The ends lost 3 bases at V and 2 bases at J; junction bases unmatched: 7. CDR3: CASSFAAGVTYEQYF. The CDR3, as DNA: TGTGCCAGCAGTTTCGCGGCGGGAGTTACCTACGAGCAGTACTTC.

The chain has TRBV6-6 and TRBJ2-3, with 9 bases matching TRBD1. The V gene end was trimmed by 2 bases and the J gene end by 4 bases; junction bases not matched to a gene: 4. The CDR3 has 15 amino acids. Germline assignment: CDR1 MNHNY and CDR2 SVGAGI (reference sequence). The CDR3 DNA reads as TGTGCCAGCAGTTACGGGACAGGGTGGGCAGATACGCAGTATTTT. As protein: CASSYGTGWADTQYF.

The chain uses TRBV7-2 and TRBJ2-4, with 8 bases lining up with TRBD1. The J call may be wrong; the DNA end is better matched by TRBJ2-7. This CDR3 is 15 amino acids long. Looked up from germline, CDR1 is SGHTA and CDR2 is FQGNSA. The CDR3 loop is CASSPQSTGVGEQYF. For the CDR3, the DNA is TGTGCCAGCAGCCCCCAATCGACAGGGGTGGGCGAGCAGTACTTC.

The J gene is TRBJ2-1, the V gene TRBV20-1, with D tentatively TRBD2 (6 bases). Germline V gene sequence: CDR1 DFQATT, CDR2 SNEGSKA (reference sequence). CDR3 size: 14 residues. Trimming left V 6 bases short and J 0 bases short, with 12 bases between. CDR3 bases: TGCAGTGCCTCGGGAGCCAGCTCCTACAATGAGCAGTTCTTC. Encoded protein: CSASGASSYNEQFF.

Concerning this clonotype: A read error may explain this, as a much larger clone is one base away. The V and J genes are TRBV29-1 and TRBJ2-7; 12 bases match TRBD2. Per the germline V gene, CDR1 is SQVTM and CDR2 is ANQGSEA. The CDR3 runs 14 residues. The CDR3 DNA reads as TGCAGCGTTTCACTAGCGGGAGGTAACAACGAGCTGTACTTC. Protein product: CSVSLAGGNNELYF.

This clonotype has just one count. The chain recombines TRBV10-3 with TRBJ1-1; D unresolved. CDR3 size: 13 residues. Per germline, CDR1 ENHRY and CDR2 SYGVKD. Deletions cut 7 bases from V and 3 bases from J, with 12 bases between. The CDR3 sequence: CAITELFYTEAFF. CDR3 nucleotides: TGTGCCATCACCGAGTTGTTTTACACTGAAGCTTTCTTT.